The 7 T cell receptor beta chains in this list originate from one sample, sequenced in a study of beta chain features in type 1 diabetes. TCRB transcripts that were expressed got sequenced, as all of the isolated RNA had been reverse transcribed. The data were produced by immunoSEQ multiplex PCR, yet TCRdb's version contains in-frame clones alone and is incomplete. The repertoire consists of roughly 180,000 clones, with 10% to 15% occurring once and the leading ten covering approximately 0.64%. Sequencing was done on a sample of central memory CD4+ T cells from blood. These receptors were obtained from a woman aged 18-35 years in good health.

The chain joins TRBV28 to TRBJ2-1, with 7 bases aligning to TRBD1. The germline CDR1 and CDR2 sequences are MDHEN and SYDVKM. This CDR3 comprises 14 residues. The V gene end was trimmed by 10 bases and the J gene end by 4 bases; junction bases not matched to a gene: 10. The CDR3 region is CATTPGQRYNEQFF. DNA of the CDR3: TGTGCCACCACCCCGGGACAGCGATACAATGAGCAGTTCTTC.

This clone was observed a few times. The CDR3 spells CASSPQWGGAGSTDTQYF. The CDR3 nucleotides read TGTGCCAGCAGTCCCCAATGGGGAGGGGCGGGAAGCACAGATACGCAGTATTTT. The chain couples TRBV28 to TRBJ2-3; 7 nucleotides line up with TRBD2. Germline lookup yields CDR1 MDHEN and CDR2 SYDVKM. V was clipped by 5 bases and J by 0 bases; unmatched bases: 14. This CDR3 region has 18 residues.

The genes are TRBV15 and TRBJ1-5, with D possibly being TRBD1 (5 bases). Germline CDR1 is LNHNV and CDR2 is YYDKDF (reference sequence). CDR3 length: 15 residues. V dropped 5 bases and J dropped 5 bases, with 16 bases sitting between them. The chain's CDR3 is CATSVRQFGDQPQHF. CDR3 nucleotides: TGTGCCACCAGCGTACGACAGTTTGGAGATCAGCCCCAGCATTTT.

This clone was recorded a few times. The V call is TRBV30, the J call TRBJ1-2, with a possible D match to TRBD1 (6 bases). V lost 4 bases to trimming and J lost 6 bases, with 21 bases between them. This CDR3 is 15 amino acids long. Germline V gene sequence: CDR1 GTSNPN, CDR2 SVGIG (reference sequence). CDR3 sequence reads: CAWTYLGNNRDGYTF. For the CDR3, the DNA is TGTGCCTGGACCTACCTAGGAAATAACAGGGATGGCTACACCTTC.

V usage is TRBV28 and J usage is TRBJ1-2, with D hard to call. Germline V gives CDR1 MDHEN, CDR2 SYDVKM. There are 12 residues in the CDR3. The germline V and J ends were trimmed by 1 base and 5 bases, with 5 bases remaining between them. As DNA, the CDR3 is TGTGCCAGCAGTTTATATCAGTATGGCTACACCTTC. Amino acid sequence: CASSLYQYGYTF.

The J gene is TRBJ2-5, the V gene TRBV6-5; TRBD2 agrees at 8 bases. Unmatched junction bases numbered 8, after V lost 0 bases and J lost 5 bases. In germline, CDR1 is MNHEY, CDR2 SVGAGI. CDR3 length equals 16 residues. The chain's CDR3 is CASSYSFLAGRETQYF. The CDR3 region has the DNA TGTGCCAGCAGTTACTCTTTCCTAGCGGGTCGGGAGACCCAGTACTTC.

The chain combines TRBV5-1 with TRBJ2-1, with 11 bases that match TRBD2. The V segment lost 4 bases and the J segment 4 bases; nucleotides outside the gene matches: 1. CDR1 is SGHRS, CDR2 YFSETQ, per germline. The CDR3 covers 14 residues. The CDR3 bases are TGCGCCAGCAGCGCTAGCGGGAGGTACAATGAGCAGTTCTTC. It codes for CASSASGRYNEQFF.